This T cell receptor beta chain was found in a study of T cell repertoires in cytomegalovirus infection. This clonotype came up a few times. The antigen remains unidentified. Trimming took 2 bases from V and 6 from J; bases not matched to a gene: 7. Germline assignment: CDR1 MNHEY and CDR2 SMNVEV (reference sequence). This CDR3 has 15 residues. TCRdb independently ran MiXCR on the reads; one entry per CDR3 protein. The sample includes about 770,000 distinct CDR3 sequences, about 29% of them seen just once. Study conclusions and caveats: The cumulative frequency of public TCR beta families distinguished individuals who carried CMV together with the relevant HLA.

This chain joins TRBV27 and TRBJ2-1, with 7 positions matching TRBD2. The TCR originated in a human donor in good health (CMV status not recorded). Some clones in this sample may be carry-over from other donors' samples. This specimen was cultured CD8+ T cells from PBMCs, taken from culture after CMV antigen stimulation. CDR3 amino acids: CASSLSSPGGNEQFF. The CDR3 DNA follows: TGTGCCAGCAGTTTAAGTAGCCCGGGGGGCAATGAGCAGTTCTTC.